The rows below give T cell receptor beta chains drawn from one sample of a study of blood T cell repertoires in COVID-19. Produced via immunoSEQ multiplex PCR; TCRdb's table is partial and in-frame only. Here the sample spans a few hundred thousand clones, roughly 88% being singletons. The material sequenced was PBMCs or T cells enriched from blood (not recorded which). These TCRs come from a woman in her forties or fifties with acute COVID-19. CDR3s include the opening cysteine and the closing phenylalanine or tryptophan. D genes are given only for firm matches. Some rows have no size entry. The others give once, few or many, or a class for an expanded clone.

V	D	J	size	CDR3	DNA
TRBV6-1	.	TRBJ1-1	.	CASSEAGVWGNTEAFF	TGTGCCAGCAGTGAAGCAGGGGTTTGGGGGAACACTGAAGCTTTCTTT
TRBV4-3	TRBD2	TRBJ2-1	.	CASSQAGLAGYNEQFF	TGCGCCAGCAGCCAAGCGGGACTAGCGGGTTACAATGAGCAGTTCTTC
TRBV7-2	TRBD2	TRBJ2-3	.	CASSTRSGLAGGSDTQYF	TGTGCCAGCAGCACGCGTTCCGGACTAGCGGGCGGTTCAGATACGCAGTATTTT
TRBV27	TRBD1	TRBJ2-7	.	CASSLGQIYEQYF	TGTGCCAGCAGCCTGGGACAGATCTACGAGCAGTACTTC
TRBV5-1	.	TRBJ1-4	few	CASSPVPTTTNEKLFF	TGCGCCAGCAGCCCAGTTCCGACAACAACTAATGAAAAACTGTTTTTT
TRBV19	.	TRBJ2-7	.	CASSIEPGTYEQYF	TGTGCCAGTAGTATAGAGCCAGGGACCTACGAGCAGTACTTC
TRBV19	TRBD2	TRBJ2-7	.	CASSLGLADSYEQYF	TGTGCCAGTAGTCTCGGACTAGCGGACTCCTACGAGCAGTACTTC
TRBV29-1	TRBD1	TRBJ1-6	few	CSVRDSFGGSSPLHF	TGCAGCGTTCGGGACAGCTTTGGGGGAAGCTCACCCCTCCACTTT
TRBV5-1	TRBD1	TRBJ1-3	.	CASSHTDRGASGNTIYF	TGCGCCAGCAGCCACACCGACAGGGGGGCTTCTGGAAACACCATATATTTT
TRBV6-1	.	TRBJ2-3	.	CASSDPGQGTDTQYF	TGTGCCAGCAGTGACCCGGGACAAGGCACAGATACGCAGTATTTT
TRBV28	TRBD1	TRBJ1-6	.	CASSSGQGYSPLHF	TGTGCCAGCAGTTCTGGACAGGGTTATTCACCCCTCCACTTT
TRBV4-1	TRBD2	TRBJ2-7	.	CASSQDSSGSSYEQYF	TGCGCCAGCAGCCAAGATTCGAGCGGGAGCTCCTACGAGCAGTACTTC
TRBV6-2/TRBV6-3	.	TRBJ2-7	.	CASSKELAYRLVRVEQYF	TGTGCCAGCAGCAAGGAACTAGCCTATAGACTCGTACGTGTCGAGCAGTACTTC
TRBV27	.	TRBJ2-3	.	CASSLYPDQGRVTDTQYF	TGTGCCAGCAGTTTATACCCCGACCAGGGGAGGGTAACAGATACGCAGTATTTT
TRBV27	TRBD2	TRBJ2-7	.	CASRTSGRVEYF	TGTGCCAGCAGGACTAGCGGGAGGGTGGAGTACTTC
TRBV7-2	TRBD2	TRBJ2-3	.	CPSRGREGRDTQYF	TGTCCCAGCCGGGGGCGGGAGGGGCGGGATACGCAGTATTTT
TRBV10-3	.	TRBJ1-5	.	CAVGGGVNQPQHF	TGTGCCGTGGGCGGGGGGGTCAATCAGCCCCAGCATTTT
TRBV9	TRBD1	TRBJ2-7	.	CASSVAGTGPYEQYF	TGTGCCAGCAGCGTAGCTGGGACAGGGCCTTACGAGCAGTACTTC
TRBV6-6	.	TRBJ1-1	.	CASSPFTTPNTEAFF	TGTGCCAGCAGTCCCTTTACAACCCCGAACACTGAAGCTTTCTTT
TRBV7-8	.	TRBJ2-1	.	CASSLGGAGAYNEQFF	TGTGCCAGCAGCTTAGGGGGGGCGGGAGCCTACAATGAGCAGTTCTTC
TRBV7-3	TRBD1	TRBJ1-2	.	CASSLWRTGGYGYTF	TGTGCCAGCAGCTTATGGAGGACAGGGGGTTATGGCTACACCTTC
TRBV5-4	.	TRBJ1-1	.	CASSLSRGLGNTEAFF	TGTGCCAGCAGCTTGTCCAGGGGCTTAGGGAACACTGAAGCTTTCTTT
TRBV27	TRBD1	TRBJ2-7	.	CASSLAPTGDEQYF	TGTGCCAGCAGTTTAGCCCCTACAGGGGACGAGCAGTACTTC
TRBV2	TRBD1	TRBJ1-5	.	CASRGTGTGGVQHF	TGTGCCAGCAGAGGGACCGGGACAGGGGGCGTTCAGCATTTT
TRBV27	TRBD2	TRBJ2-1	.	CASSSPEGLASFIDEQFF	TGTGCCAGCAGTTCTCCAGAGGGACTAGCTTCCTTCATCGATGAGCAGTTCTTC
TRBV27	.	TRBJ1-5	.	CASSSGGQPQHF	TGTGCCAGCAGTTCCGGGGGACAGCCCCAGCATTTT
TRBV5-1	.	TRBJ1-4	once	CASRLRGGVLSTNEKLFF	TGCGCCAGCCGACTTAGGGGGGGTGTTCTTTCAACTAATGAAAAACTGTTTTTT
TRBV30	TRBD2	TRBJ2-7	.	CAWSVRTSGRGEQYF	TGTGCCTGGAGTGTACGGACTAGCGGGAGGGGCGAGCAGTACTTC
TRBV20-1	TRBD2	TRBJ2-7	.	CSASLAGEQYF	TGCAGTGCTAGTTTAGCGGGCGAGCAGTACTTC